The 3 T cell receptor beta chains in this list originate from one sample, sequenced in a study of T cell repertoires in cytomegalovirus infection. Using its own MiXCR run on the reads, TCRdb lists one record per CDR3 protein. The sample has 150,000 to 200,000 distinct CDR3 sequences; about 15% are singletons. The sample taken for sequencing was PBMCs. The receptors derive from a human donor in good health (CMV status not recorded). Some clones in this sample may be carry-over from other donors' samples.

The V call is TRBV14, the J call TRBJ1-4, with D unresolved. The germline V and J ends were trimmed by 0 bases and 8 bases, with 13 bases remaining between them. Germline values: CDR1 SGHDN, CDR2 FVKESK. The CDR3 consists of 15 residues. The CDR3 is CASSQEWGYREKLFF. In DNA form, the CDR3 reads TGTGCCAGCAGCCAAGAGTGGGGTTATCGCGAAAAACTGTTTTTT.

V is TRBV6-1 and J is TRBJ1-5; unclear D gene. V was shortened by 6 bases and J by 4 bases, with 19 bases between the two germline ends. The CDR3 runs 16 residues. Germline lookup yields CDR1 MNHNS and CDR2 SASEGT. CDR3 DNA sequence: TGTGCCAGCAGCCGCCGGCCTCAGACATCAAATCAGCCCCAGCATTTT. Its protein is CASSRRPQTSNQPQHF.

The chain couples TRBV5-1 to TRBJ1-6; D is uncertain. The CDR3 sequence is 14 residues long. Germline assignment: CDR1 SGHRS and CDR2 YFSETQ. Trimming removed 1 base from V and 5 bases from J, with 7 bases in between. This chain's CDR3 is CASSLTLHNSPLHF. The CDR3 DNA reads TGCGCCAGCAGCTTGACCCTGCATAATTCACCCCTCCACTTT.